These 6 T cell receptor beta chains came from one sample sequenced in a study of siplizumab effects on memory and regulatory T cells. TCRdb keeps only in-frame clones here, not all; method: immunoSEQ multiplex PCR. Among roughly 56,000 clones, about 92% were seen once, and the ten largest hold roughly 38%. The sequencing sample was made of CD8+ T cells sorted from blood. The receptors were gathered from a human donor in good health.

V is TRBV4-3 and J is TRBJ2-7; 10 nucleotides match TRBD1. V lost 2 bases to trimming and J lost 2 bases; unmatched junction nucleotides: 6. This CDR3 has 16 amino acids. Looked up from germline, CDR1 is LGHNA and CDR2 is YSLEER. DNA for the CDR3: TGCGCCAGCAGCCAAACAGGGACAGGGGTGACCTACGAGCAGTACTTC. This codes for CASSQTGTGVTYEQYF.

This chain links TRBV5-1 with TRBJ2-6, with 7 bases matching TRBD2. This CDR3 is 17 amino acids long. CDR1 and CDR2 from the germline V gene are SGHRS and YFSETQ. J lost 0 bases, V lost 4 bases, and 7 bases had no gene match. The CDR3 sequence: CASSLLAEISGANVLTF. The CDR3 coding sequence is TGCGCCAGCAGCCTTCTAGCGGAAATCTCTGGGGCCAACGTCCTGACTTTC.

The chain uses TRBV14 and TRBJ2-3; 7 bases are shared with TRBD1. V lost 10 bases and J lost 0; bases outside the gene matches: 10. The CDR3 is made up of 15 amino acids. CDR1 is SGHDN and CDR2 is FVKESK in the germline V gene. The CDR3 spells CATPRGRKSTDTQYF. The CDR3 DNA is TGTGCCACCCCTAGGGGGCGGAAGAGCACAGATACGCAGTATTTT. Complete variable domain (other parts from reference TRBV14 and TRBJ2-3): EAGVTQFPSHSVIEKGQTVTLRCDPISGHDNLYWYRRVMGKEIKFLLHFVKESKQDESGMPNNRFLAERTGGTYSTLKVQPAELEDSGVYFCATPRGRKSTDTQYFGPGTRLTVL.

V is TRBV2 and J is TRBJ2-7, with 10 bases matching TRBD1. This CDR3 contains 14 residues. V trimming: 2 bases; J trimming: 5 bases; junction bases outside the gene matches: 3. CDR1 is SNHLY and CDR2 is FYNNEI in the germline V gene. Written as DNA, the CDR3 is TGTGCCAGCAGTGAAAGGGACAGGGGAGACGAGCAGTACTTC. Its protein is CASSERDRGDEQYF. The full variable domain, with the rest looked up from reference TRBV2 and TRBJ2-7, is EPEVTQTPSHQVTQMGQEVILRCVPISNHLYFYWYRQILGQKVEFLVSFYNNEISEKSEIFDDQFSVERPDGSNFTLKIRSTKLEDSAMYFCASSERDRGDEQYFGPGTRLTVT.

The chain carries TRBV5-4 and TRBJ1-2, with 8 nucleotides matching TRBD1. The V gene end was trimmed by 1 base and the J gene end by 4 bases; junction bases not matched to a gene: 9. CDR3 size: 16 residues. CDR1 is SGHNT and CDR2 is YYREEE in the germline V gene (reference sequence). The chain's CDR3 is CASSLPPGQGPYGYTF. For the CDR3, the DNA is TGTGCCAGCAGCTTGCCCCCTGGACAGGGTCCCTATGGCTACACCTTC. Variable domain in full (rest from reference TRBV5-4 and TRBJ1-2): ETGVTQSPTHLIKTRGQQVTLRCSSQSGHNTVSWYQQALGQGPQFIFQYYREEENGRGNFPPRFSGLQFPNYSSELNVNALELDDSALYLCASSLPPGQGPYGYTFGSGTRLTVV.

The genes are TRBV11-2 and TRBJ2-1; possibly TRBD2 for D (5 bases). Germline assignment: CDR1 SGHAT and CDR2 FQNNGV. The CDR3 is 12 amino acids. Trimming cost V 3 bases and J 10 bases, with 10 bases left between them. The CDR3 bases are TGTGCCAGCAGCTTGTTGCGGGCCGAGCAGTTCTTC. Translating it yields CASSLLRAEQFF.